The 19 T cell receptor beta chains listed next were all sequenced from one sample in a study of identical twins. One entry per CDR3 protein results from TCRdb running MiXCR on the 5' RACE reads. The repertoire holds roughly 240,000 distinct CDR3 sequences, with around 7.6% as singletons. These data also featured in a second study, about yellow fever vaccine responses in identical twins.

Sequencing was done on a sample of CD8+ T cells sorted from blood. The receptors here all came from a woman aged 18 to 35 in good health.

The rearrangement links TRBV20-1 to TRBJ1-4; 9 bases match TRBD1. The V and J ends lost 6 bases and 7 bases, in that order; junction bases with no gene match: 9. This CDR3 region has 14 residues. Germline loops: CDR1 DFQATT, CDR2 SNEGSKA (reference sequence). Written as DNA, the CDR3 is TGCAGTGCAACCCAACCGGGACAGGGTGAAAAACTGTTTTTT. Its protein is CSATQPGQGEKLFF.

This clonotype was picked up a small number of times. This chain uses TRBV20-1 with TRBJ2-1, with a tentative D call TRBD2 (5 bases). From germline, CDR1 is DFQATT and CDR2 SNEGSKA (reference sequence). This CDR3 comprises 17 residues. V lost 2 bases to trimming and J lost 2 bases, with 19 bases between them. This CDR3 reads CSARSVAGLGTYNEQFF. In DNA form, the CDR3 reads TGCAGTGCTAGAAGCGTGGCGGGTCTTGGGACCTACAATGAGCAGTTCTTC.

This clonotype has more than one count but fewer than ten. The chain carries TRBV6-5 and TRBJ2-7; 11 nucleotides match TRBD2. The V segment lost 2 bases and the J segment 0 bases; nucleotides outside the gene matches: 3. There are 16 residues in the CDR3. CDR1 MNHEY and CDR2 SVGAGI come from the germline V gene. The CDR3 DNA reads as TGTGCCAGCAGTTACAGTACTAGCGGGAGCTCCTACGAGCAGTACTTC. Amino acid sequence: CASSYSTSGSSYEQYF.

The CDR3 sequence: CASAKRGREAFF. The CDR3 DNA reads TGTGCCAGCGCAAAGAGGGGCAGGGAAGCTTTCTTT. V gene TRBV27 combines with J gene TRBJ1-1; maybe TRBD1 (5 bases). This CDR3 spans 12 amino acids. Deletions cut 8 bases from V and 8 bases from J, with 15 bases between. CDR1 MNHEY and CDR2 SMNVEV come from the germline V gene (reference sequence).

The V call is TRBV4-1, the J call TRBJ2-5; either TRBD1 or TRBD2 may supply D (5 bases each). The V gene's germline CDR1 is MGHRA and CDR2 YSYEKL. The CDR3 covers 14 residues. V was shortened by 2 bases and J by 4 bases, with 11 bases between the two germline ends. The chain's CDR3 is CASSQPSRGETQYF. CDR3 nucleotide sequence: TGCGCCAGCAGCCAACCTTCGAGGGGAGAGACCCAGTACTTC.

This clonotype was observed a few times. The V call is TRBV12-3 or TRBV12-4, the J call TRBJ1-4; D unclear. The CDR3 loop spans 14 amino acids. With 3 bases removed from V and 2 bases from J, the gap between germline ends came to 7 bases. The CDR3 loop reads CASSFRGTNEKLFF. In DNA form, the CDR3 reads TGTGCCAGCAGTTTCAGAGGCACTAATGAAAAACTGTTTTTT.

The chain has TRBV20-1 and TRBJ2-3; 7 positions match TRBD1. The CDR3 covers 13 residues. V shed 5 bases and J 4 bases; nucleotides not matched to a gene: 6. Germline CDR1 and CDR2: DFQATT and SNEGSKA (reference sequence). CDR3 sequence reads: CSAPGQKADTQYF. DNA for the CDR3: TGCAGTGCTCCGGGACAGAAGGCAGATACGCAGTATTTT.

The CDR3 region has the DNA TGTGCCAGCAGACCCACGGGGGGCGGCTATGGCTACACCTTC. As protein: CASRPTGGGYGYTF. The V and J genes are TRBV27 and TRBJ1-2, with D perhaps TRBD1 (6 bases). The germline V and J ends were trimmed by 6 bases and 4 bases, with 15 bases remaining between them. The CDR3 runs to 14 residues. From germline, CDR1 is MNHEY and CDR2 SMNVEV (reference sequence).

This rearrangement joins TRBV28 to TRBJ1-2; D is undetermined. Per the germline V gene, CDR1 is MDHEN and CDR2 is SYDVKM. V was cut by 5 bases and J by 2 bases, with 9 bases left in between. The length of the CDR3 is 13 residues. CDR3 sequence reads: CASSLGLNYGYTF. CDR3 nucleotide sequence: TGTGCCAGCAGTCTAGGACTGAACTATGGCTACACCTTC.

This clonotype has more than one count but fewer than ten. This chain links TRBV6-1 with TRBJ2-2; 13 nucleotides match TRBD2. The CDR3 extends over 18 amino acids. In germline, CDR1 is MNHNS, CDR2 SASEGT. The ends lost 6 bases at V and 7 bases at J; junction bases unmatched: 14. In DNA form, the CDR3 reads TGTGCCAGCAGAGCCTCCCCACTAGCGGGGGGGCCTGGCGGGGAGCTGTTTTTT. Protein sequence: CASRASPLAGGPGGELFF.

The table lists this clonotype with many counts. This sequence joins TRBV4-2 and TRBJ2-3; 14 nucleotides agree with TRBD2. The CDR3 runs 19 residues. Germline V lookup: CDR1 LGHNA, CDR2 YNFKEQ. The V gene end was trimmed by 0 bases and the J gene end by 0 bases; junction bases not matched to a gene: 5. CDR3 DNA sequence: TGTGCCAGCAGCCAAGATGGGGGACTAGCGGGGGTTAGCACAGATACGCAGTATTTT. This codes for CASSQDGGLAGVSTDTQYF.

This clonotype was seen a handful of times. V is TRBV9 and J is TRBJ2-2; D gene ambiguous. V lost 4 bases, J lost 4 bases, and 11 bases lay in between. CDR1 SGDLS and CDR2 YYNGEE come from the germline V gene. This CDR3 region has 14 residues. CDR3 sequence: CASSSRSATGELFF. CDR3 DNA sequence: TGTGCCAGCAGCTCCAGATCAGCCACCGGGGAGCTGTTTTTT.

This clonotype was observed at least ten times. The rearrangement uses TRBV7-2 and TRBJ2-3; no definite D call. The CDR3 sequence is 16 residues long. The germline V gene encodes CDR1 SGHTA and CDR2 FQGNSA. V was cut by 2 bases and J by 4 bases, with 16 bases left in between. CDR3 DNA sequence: TGTGCCAGCAGCTTATTGTCAGTCGATCGGCCAGATACGCAGTATTTT. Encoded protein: CASSLLSVDRPDTQYF.

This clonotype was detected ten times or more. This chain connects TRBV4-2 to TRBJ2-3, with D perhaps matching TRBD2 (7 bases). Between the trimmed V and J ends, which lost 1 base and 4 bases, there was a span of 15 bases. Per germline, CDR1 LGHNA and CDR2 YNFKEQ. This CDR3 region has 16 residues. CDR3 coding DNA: TGTGCCAGCAGCCAAGGAGGGGGGGGCGGAGCAGATACGCAGTATTTT. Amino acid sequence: CASSQGGGGGADTQYF.

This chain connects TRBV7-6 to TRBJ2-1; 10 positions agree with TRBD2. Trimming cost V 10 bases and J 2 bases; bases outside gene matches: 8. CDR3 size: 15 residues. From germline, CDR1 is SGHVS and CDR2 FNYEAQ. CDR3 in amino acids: CATAIAGGAYNEQFF. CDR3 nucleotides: TGTGCCACCGCTATAGCGGGAGGAGCCTACAATGAGCAGTTCTTC.

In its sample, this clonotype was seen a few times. CDR3 protein: CASSQDRGYGTGELFF. CDR3 bases: TGCGCCAGCAGCCAAGATCGAGGGTATGGCACCGGGGAGCTGTTTTTT. The chain is built from TRBV4-1 and TRBJ2-2; the D gene is possibly TRBD2 (5 bases). Trimming took 0 bases from V and 4 from J, leaving 12 bases between them. CDR1 is MGHRA, CDR2 YSYEKL, per germline. The CDR3 is made up of 16 amino acids.

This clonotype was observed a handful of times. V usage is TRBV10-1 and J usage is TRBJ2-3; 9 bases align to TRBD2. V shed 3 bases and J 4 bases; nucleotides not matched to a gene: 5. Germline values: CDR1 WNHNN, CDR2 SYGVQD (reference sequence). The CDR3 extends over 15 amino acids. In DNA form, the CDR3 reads TGCGCCAGCAGTGACGCTAGCGGGATCGCAGATACGCAGTATTTT. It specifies CASSDASGIADTQYF.

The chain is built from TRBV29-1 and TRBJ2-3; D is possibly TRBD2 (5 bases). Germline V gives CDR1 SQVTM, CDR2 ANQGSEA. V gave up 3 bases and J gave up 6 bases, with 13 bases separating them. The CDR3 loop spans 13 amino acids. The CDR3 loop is CSVDEGLRDTQYF. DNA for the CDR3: TGCAGCGTTGACGAGGGCCTGCGGGATACGCAGTATTTT.

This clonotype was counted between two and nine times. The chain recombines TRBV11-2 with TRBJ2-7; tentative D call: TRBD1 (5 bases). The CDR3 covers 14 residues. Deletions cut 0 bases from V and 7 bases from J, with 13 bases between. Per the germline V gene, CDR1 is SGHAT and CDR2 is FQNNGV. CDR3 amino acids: CASSLDFRAGEQYV. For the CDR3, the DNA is TGTGCCAGCAGCTTAGATTTCAGGGCTGGGGAGCAGTACGTC.